These T cell receptor beta chains were read from a single sample in a study of blood T cell repertoires in COVID-19. Sequencing was performed with immunoSEQ multiplex PCR; in TCRdb, only in-frame clones are kept and a portion is missing. Of about 260,000 clones listed, around 90% were seen once; the top ten hold about 0.7%. The sample comprised peripheral blood. The receptors here all came from a human donor in a cohort sampled during active COVID-19. Each CDR3 is given with its conserved first and last residue. Fields, in order: J gene, V gene, clone size, D gene, CDR3 DNA, CDR3 protein. A D gene is named only where the DNA matches it firmly. Clone size, where shown, is once, few, many, or a class for clones that have expanded.

TRBJ1-6,TRBV11-2,few,.,TGTGCCAGCAGCTTAGGGGACACTATCAATTCACCCCTCCACTTT,CASSLGDTINSPLHF
TRBJ2-5,TRBV7-9,.,TRBD1,TGTGCCAGCAGCCAAAGACAGGGTACAGAGACCCAGTACTTC,CASSQRQGTETQYF
TRBJ2-1,TRBV7-2,.,TRBD1,TGTGCCAGCAGCTTATATAGACAGGGTTCCAATGAGCAGTTCTTC,CASSLYRQGSNEQFF
TRBJ1-2,TRBV19,.,.,TGTGCCAGTAGTATAGATCGGGAGTCTGGCTACACCTTC,CASSIDRESGYTF
TRBJ2-7,TRBV5-1,.,.,TGCGCCAGCAGCTTATCGGGTGTTGCCTACGAGCAGTACTTC,CASSLSGVAYEQYF
TRBJ2-7,TRBV7-6,.,TRBD2,TGTGCCAGCAGCTCGCGGGAGCGGAGCGAGCAGTACTTC,CASSSRERSEQYF
TRBJ1-6,TRBV28,.,.,TGTGCCAGCAGTCCCCCGGCAGGGATGGTTTCACCCCTCCACTTT,CASSPPAGMVSPLHF
TRBJ1-5,TRBV7-2,.,TRBD1,TGTGCCAGCAGCTTAGGAGGGACAGGGAACCAGCCCCAGCATTTT,CASSLGGTGNQPQHF
TRBJ1-1,TRBV4-1,.,.,TGCGCCAGCAGCCAGACAGAGAACACTGAAGCTTTCTTT,CASSQTENTEAFF
TRBJ2-1,TRBV5-1,.,.,TGCGCCAGCAGCTTTAGGGAGGGGGACTACAATGAGCAGTTCTTC,CASSFREGDYNEQFF
TRBJ1-4,TRBV5-6,.,.,TGTGCCAGCAGCTTACGACAGGATGGCGAAAAACTGTTTTTT,CASSLRQDGEKLFF
TRBJ2-7,TRBV5-1,.,TRBD2,TGCGCCAGCAGCTTGGGCGGGGGATCTAGGGCCTACGAGCAGTACTTC,CASSLGGGSRAYEQYF